These T cell receptor beta chains were read from a single sample in a study of blood T cell repertoires in COVID-19. This table comes from immunoSEQ multiplex PCR, and its TCRdb copy is limited to in-frame clones, with some not included. Counted here are around 290,000 clones, around 90% occurring once; the ten biggest clones make up 0.75% to 1%. Sequencing used PBMCs or T cells enriched from blood (not recorded which). All receptors come from a woman in her thirties who had recovered from COVID-19. The CDR3 runs from the conserved cysteine through the conserved F or W. The size entry is marked missing in some rows and otherwise reads once, few, many or a size class.

>TRBJ1-1|TRBV18|.
CASSQSTGVGTEAFF
>TRBJ1-2|TRBV2|.
CASTGGDYGYTF
>TRBJ2-1|TRBV5-1|.
CASSLGRGPLFYNEQFF
>TRBJ2-3|TRBV10-3|.
CAISEWDLLYTDTQYF
>TRBJ2-2|TRBV7-5|.
CVRSPSGAENTGELFF
>TRBJ1-1|TRBV20-1|.
CSIRGNTEAFF
>TRBJ1-6|TRBV7-2|.
CALRGEIYNSPLHF
>TRBJ1-1|TRBV4-1|.
CASSQGGQGAMAEAFF
>TRBJ1-5|TRBV15|once
CATSRGQEHFQPQHF
>TRBJ2-1|TRBV7-9|.
CASSPDRTPRWGEQFF
>TRBJ1-5|TRBV7-6|.
CASSLGGLTQPQHF
>TRBJ2-3|TRBV7-2|.
CASSLGPGGAWTDTQYF
>TRBJ1-5|TRBV7-2|.
CASSYRGAGNQPQHF
>TRBJ1-2|TRBV30|.
CAWSVKRTGSRYYGYTF
>TRBJ1-1|TRBV19|.
CASSGWQPGDTEAFF
>TRBJ1-2|TRBV2|few
CASSDRGASNGYTF
>TRBJ2-7|TRBV28|.
CASSTTGTGVSYEQYF
>TRBJ2-3|TRBV28|.
CASRSGQDTDTQYF
>TRBJ1-6|TRBV19|many
CASSIDRGTGGYPLHF
>TRBJ1-5|TRBV6-5|.
CASSPKGALGQPQHF
>TRBJ1-1|TRBV29-1|.
CSFQGMTEAFF
>TRBJ1-1|TRBV7-9|.
CASSLAQGENTEAFF
>TRBJ2-4|TRBV5-1|.
CASSPGGPGNIQYF
>TRBJ2-3|TRBV5-1|.
CASSSTSPDTQYF
>TRBJ2-3|TRBV11-3|.
CASSTRTSGVISTDTQYF
>TRBJ1-1|TRBV5-5|once
CASSLAGVTEAFF
>TRBJ2-7|TRBV7-3|.
CASSHRDTPYEQYF
>TRBJ2-7|TRBV5-1|.
CASSSGVGFYEQYF
>TRBJ1-1|TRBV5-1|.
CASSLTGGARNTEAFF
>TRBJ1-1|TRBV7-2|.
CASSLMGRDRVNTEAFF
>TRBJ2-7|TRBV10-3|few
CAISPTSYEQYF